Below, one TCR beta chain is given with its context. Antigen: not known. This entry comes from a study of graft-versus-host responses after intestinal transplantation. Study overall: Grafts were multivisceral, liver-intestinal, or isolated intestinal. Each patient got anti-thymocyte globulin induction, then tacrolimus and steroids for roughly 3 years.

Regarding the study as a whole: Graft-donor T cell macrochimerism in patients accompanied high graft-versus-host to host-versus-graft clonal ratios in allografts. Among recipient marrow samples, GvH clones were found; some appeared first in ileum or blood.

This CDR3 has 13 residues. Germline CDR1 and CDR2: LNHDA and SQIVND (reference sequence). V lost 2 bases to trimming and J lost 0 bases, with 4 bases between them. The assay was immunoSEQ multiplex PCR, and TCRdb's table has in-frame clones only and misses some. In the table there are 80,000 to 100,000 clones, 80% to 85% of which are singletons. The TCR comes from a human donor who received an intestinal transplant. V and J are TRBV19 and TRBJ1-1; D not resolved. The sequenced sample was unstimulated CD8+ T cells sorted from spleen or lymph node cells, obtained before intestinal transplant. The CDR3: CASSIWMNTEAFF. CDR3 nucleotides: TGTGCCAGTAGTATATGGATGAACACTGAAGCTTTCTTT.